These 30 T cell receptor beta chains came from one sample sequenced in a study of shared clonotypes between healthy human individuals. Assay: immunoSEQ multiplex PCR; the TCRdb copy retains only in-frame clones and omits some. The sample lists 1,400,000 or so clones, just under 99% occurring once. The sequenced material came from naive CD4+ T cells sorted from blood. As for subset: CD45RA+ positively selected. The receptors were gathered from a man aged 25-45 years in good health.

The chain couples TRBV29-1 to TRBJ1-2, with a tentative D call TRBD1 (6 bases). The V end lost 7 bases, the J end lost 0 bases, and 12 bases lay between the germline ends. In germline, CDR1 is SQVTM, CDR2 ANQGSEA. This CDR3 comprises 13 residues. The chain's CDR3 is CSGGTTPNYGYTF. CDR3 DNA: TGCAGCGGTGGGACAACCCCTAACTATGGCTACACCTTC.

The chain couples TRBV6-1 to TRBJ1-3, with TRBD1 matching 7 bases. Germline lookup yields CDR1 MNHNS and CDR2 SASEGT. This CDR3 region has 18 residues. Trimming cost V 3 bases and J 0 bases; bases outside gene matches: 11. CDR3 region: CASSETFGRGRSGNTIYF. The CDR3 nucleotides are TGTGCCAGCAGTGAGACATTTGGGAGGGGGCGCTCTGGAAACACCATATATTTT.

This chain links TRBV4-3 with TRBJ1-5, with 7 bases lining up with TRBD1. The CDR3 is 15 residues long. The ends lost 4 bases at V and 7 bases at J; junction bases unmatched: 10. The V gene's germline CDR1 is LGHNA and CDR2 YSLEER. CDR3 DNA sequence: TGCGCCAGCAGCCTAGACGACGGGACAGACCAGCCCCAGCATTTT. This translates into CASSLDDGTDQPQHF.

The chain uses TRBV19 and TRBJ2-3; TRBD1 agrees at 10 bases. The V segment lost 3 bases and the J segment 6 bases; nucleotides outside the gene matches: 0. The germline V gene encodes CDR1 LNHDA and CDR2 SQIVND (reference sequence). The CDR3 runs 13 residues. CDR3 sequence: CASSMDRGDTQYF. The CDR3, as DNA: TGTGCCAGTAGTATGGACAGGGGGGATACGCAGTATTTT.

The chain has TRBV30 and TRBJ2-7; either TRBD1 or TRBD2 may fit D (5 bases each). Trimming left V 0 bases short and J 6 bases short, with 6 bases between. CDR1 is GTSNPN and CDR2 is SVGIG in the germline V gene (reference sequence). The CDR3 sequence is 11 residues long. CDR3 amino acids: CAWSVRGEQYF. The CDR3 DNA is TGTGCCTGGAGTGTGAGGGGCGAGCAGTACTTC.

The chain uses TRBV10-2 and TRBJ2-1; TRBD1 is a possible D gene (6 bases). Germline CDR1 and CDR2: WSHSY and SAAADI. The length of the CDR3 is 15 residues. The ends were cut back, 4 bases at V and 5 bases at J, with 15 bases in the middle. This CDR3 is CASSGGGPYDNEQFF. CDR3 sequence (DNA): TGCGCCAGCAGTGGAGGGGGACCCTACGACAATGAGCAGTTCTTC.

A word on this clone: A junction end diverges from the germline sequence, so it may reflect a read error. J is TRBJ2-5 and V is TRBV6-5, with D hard to call. Germline CDR1 reads MNHEY; CDR2 reads SVGAGI. CDR3 length: 13 residues. The CDR3 nucleotides are TGTGCCAGCAGTTTGGACGGGCAAGAGGCCCAGTACTTC. Translation: CASSLDGQEAQYF.

This clone came up once. The CDR3 sequence: CASGSLVAGELFF. The CDR3 region has the DNA TGTGCCAGCGGATCACTAGTCGCCGGGGAGCTGTTTTTT. The gene calls are TRBV6-6 and TRBJ2-2, with D possibly TRBD2 on 5 matching bases. This CDR3 has 13 amino acids. Germline V gene lookup returns CDR1 MNHNY and CDR2 SVGAGI (reference sequence). With 8 bases removed from V and 6 bases from J, the gap between germline ends came to 13 bases.

The chain combines TRBV9 with TRBJ2-1; TRBD2 agrees at 8 bases. The CDR3 is 14 amino acids. With 3 bases clipped from V and 14 bases from J, the junction kept 13 bases outside the gene matches. Germline lookup yields CDR1 SGDLS and CDR2 YYNGEE. CDR3 residues: CASSAVTSGAFKFF. The CDR3 DNA sequence: TGTGCCAGCAGCGCCGTAACTAGCGGTGCCTTCAAGTTCTTC.

CDR3 amino acids: CASRAGRTGELFF. The CDR3 nucleotides read TGCGCCAGCAGGGCAGGTCGGACCGGGGAGCTGTTTTTT. V gene TRBV10-1 combines with J gene TRBJ2-2, with no clear D. CDR1 and CDR2 (germline): WNHNN, SYGVQD (reference sequence). The CDR3 consists of 13 residues. Between the trimmed V and J ends, which lost 6 bases and 5 bases, there was a span of 10 bases.

CDR3 nucleotide sequence: TGTGCCAGCAGCCTTGCCCAGCTAGCGGGAGGGAGGGGCACAGATACGCAGTATTTT. Protein product: CASSLAQLAGGRGTDTQYF. The chain links TRBV5-4 to TRBJ2-3; 12 bases are a match to TRBD2. The CDR3 runs to 19 residues. Trimming cost V 4 bases and J 1 base; bases outside gene matches: 13. Germline V lookup: CDR1 SGHNT, CDR2 YYREEE (reference sequence).

V and J are TRBV23-1 and TRBJ2-3; no firm D call. TRBV23-1 is reported as an ORF; its role is uncertain. Between the trimmed V and J ends, which lost 4 bases and 0 bases, there was a span of 23 bases. The CDR3 has 19 amino acids. CDR3 in amino acids: CASSPPAPFTLGSTDTQYF. In DNA, the CDR3 is TGCGCCAGCAGTCCCCCCGCCCCTTTCACCCTAGGAAGCACAGATACGCAGTATTTT.

The chain couples TRBV19 to TRBJ2-7; tentatively, D is TRBD1 (6 bases). Per the germline V gene, CDR1 is LNHDA and CDR2 is SQIVND (reference sequence). The V gene lost 1 base and the J gene lost 2 bases, with 9 bases spanning the gap. The CDR3 extends over 14 amino acids. Here the CDR3 DNA reads TGTGCCAGTAGTATAGCCAGGGGAACCTACGAGCAGTACTTC. Translated, it gives CASSIARGTYEQYF.

J is TRBJ1-5 and V is TRBV10-3; maybe TRBD1 (5 bases). This CDR3 region has 13 residues. The V gene lost 1 base and the J gene lost 5 bases, with 6 bases spanning the gap. The germline V gene encodes CDR1 ENHRY and CDR2 SYGVKD. In nucleotides, the CDR3 is TGTGCCATCAGTGAGTTACAGGATCAGCCCCAGCATTTT. Its protein is CAISELQDQPQHF.

The DNA of the CDR3 is TGTGCCACCAGCAGAGATTTCGGGGGGATTAGCAATCAGCCCCAGCATTTT. This encodes CATSRDFGGISNQPQHF. The chain uses TRBV15 and TRBJ1-5, with a weak D call TRBD1 (5 bases). The CDR3 spans 17 residues. V lost 0 bases to trimming and J lost 0 bases, with 12 bases between them. Germline assignment: CDR1 LNHNV and CDR2 YYDKDF (reference sequence). The entire variable domain, with the rest obtained from reference TRBV15 and TRBJ1-5, is as follows: DAMVIQNPRYQVTQFGKPVTLSCSQTLNHNVMYWYQQKSSQAPKLLFHYYDKDFNNEADTPDNFQSRRPNTSFCFLDIRSPGLGDTAMYLCATSRDFGGISNQPQHFGDGTRLSIL.

The chain employs TRBV7-9 and TRBJ2-7; D unclear. V was shortened by 1 base and J by 0 bases, with 10 bases between the two germline ends. This CDR3 has 15 residues. The V gene's germline CDR1 is SEHNR and CDR2 FQNEAQ (reference sequence). The CDR3 spells CASSLEPASSYEQYF. The CDR3 DNA is TGTGCCAGCAGCTTAGAGCCGGCGAGCTCCTACGAGCAGTACTTC.

As to this clone: Other DNA sequences of this sample code for an identical CDR3. This chain uses TRBV7-9 with TRBJ2-1, with D tentatively TRBD1 (5 bases). The germline CDR1 and CDR2 sequences are SEHNR and FQNEAQ (reference sequence). V lost 3 bases and J 10 bases, leaving 7 bases between the germline ends. The CDR3 totals 11 residues. This CDR3 reads CASSLAGEQFF. CDR3 nucleotides: TGTGCCAGCAGCTTGGCAGGGGAGCAGTTCTTC. Looking up the rest from reference TRBV7-9 and TRBJ2-1 gives the full variable domain: DTGVSQNPRHKITKRGQNVTFRCDPISEHNRLYWYRQTLGQGPEFLTYFQNEAQLEKSRLLSDRFSAERPKGSFSTLEIQRTEQGDSAMYLCASSLAGEQFFGPGTRLTVL.

The genes are TRBV29-1 and TRBJ2-3, with a tentative D call TRBD2 (6 bases). V was clipped by 4 bases and J by 0 bases, with 14 bases between them. The CDR3 extends over 15 amino acids. CDR1 and CDR2 (germline): SQVTM, ANQGSEA. CDR3 bases: TGCAGCGTTGTTTCCGGGGGTCGCAGCACAGATACGCAGTATTTT. Translation gives CSVVSGGRSTDTQYF.

The rearrangement joins TRBV4-3 to TRBJ2-1; a weak D match, TRBD2 (6 bases). The length of the CDR3 is 18 residues. V was shortened by 1 base and J by 6 bases, with 22 bases between the two germline ends. The germline V gene has CDR1 LGHNA and CDR2 YSLEER. In nucleotides, the CDR3 is TGCGCCAGCAGCCAAGGACTAGGATTCGGTGGTGTCGGCAATGAGCAGTTCTTC. Its translation is CASSQGLGFGGVGNEQFF.

This sequence joins TRBV29-1 and TRBJ2-7, with 11 bases identical to TRBD2. Per the germline V gene, CDR1 is SQVTM and CDR2 is ANQGSEA. V lost 6 bases to trimming and J lost 2 bases; unmatched junction nucleotides: 6. This CDR3 is 14 amino acids long. The CDR3 loop reads CSVGIAGGPYEQYF. The CDR3 DNA sequence: TGCAGCGTAGGAATAGCGGGAGGGCCCTACGAGCAGTACTTC.

CDR3 region: CASSLRGGQPNTEAFF. The CDR3 DNA reads TGTGCCAGCAGCTTAAGGGGGGGACAACCGAACACTGAAGCTTTCTTT. The chain couples TRBV7-2 to TRBJ1-1; a possible D gene is TRBD1 (6 bases). The CDR3 is 16 residues long. Germline CDR1 SGHTA, CDR2 FQGNSA. The V end lost 2 bases, the J end lost 1 base, and 14 bases lay between the germline ends.

The gene calls are TRBV2 and TRBJ2-7; TRBD1 might be the D (6 bases). This CDR3 has 14 amino acids. The V gene lost 3 bases and the J gene lost 7 bases, with 16 bases spanning the gap. Germline V gene sequence: CDR1 SNHLY, CDR2 FYNNEI. CDR3 amino acids: CASSDRRGSTEQYF. CDR3 bases: TGTGCCAGCAGTGATCGCAGGGGATCTACGGAGCAGTACTTC.

This clone appeared once. Distinct nucleotide sequences in the sample also encode this CDR3. The CDR3 sequence is CASSSGTYTDTQYF. The DNA for the CDR3 is TGCGCCAGCAGCTCTGGGACTTACACAGATACGCAGTATTTT. J is TRBJ2-3 and V is TRBV5-1; tentatively, D is TRBD2 (6 bases). Between the trimmed V and J ends, which lost 3 bases and 2 bases, there was a span of 10 bases. This CDR3 has 14 residues. Looked up from germline, CDR1 is SGHRS and CDR2 is YFSETQ.

The chain combines TRBV18 with TRBJ2-7; D ambiguous. CDR1 is KGHSH, CDR2 LQKENI, per germline. This CDR3 is 14 amino acids long. Deletions cut 2 bases from V and 1 base from J, with 9 bases between. In DNA, the CDR3 is TGTGCCAGCTCACCATTTGAGTATTCCTACGAGCAGTACTTC. Its protein is CASSPFEYSYEQYF.

Comments on this clone: The same CDR3 arises from other DNA sequences in this sample as well. The chain carries TRBV6-5 and TRBJ1-1; weak D call: TRBD1 (5 bases). With 5 bases removed from V and 1 base from J, the gap between germline ends came to 11 bases. The CDR3 spans 14 residues. Germline CDR1 reads MNHEY; CDR2 reads SVGAGI. This CDR3 reads CASSLGVRNTEAFF. CDR3 in DNA: TGTGCCAGCAGTCTGGGGGTAAGGAACACTGAAGCTTTCTTT.

J is TRBJ1-2 and V is TRBV7-9; 7 bases match TRBD1. Germline CDR1 SEHNR, CDR2 FQNEAQ (reference sequence). V shed 5 bases, J shed 1 base, and the junction held 4 bases outside the gene matches. The CDR3 extends over 14 amino acids. The CDR3, as DNA: TGTGCCAGCAGCCCGGGACAGATTAACTATGGCTACACCTTC. Translation: CASSPGQINYGYTF.

The genes are TRBV29-1 and TRBJ2-7, with TRBD1 identical over 8 bases. Germline V gene lookup returns CDR1 SQVTM and CDR2 ANQGSEA. There are 12 residues in the CDR3. Trimming removed 8 bases from V and 5 bases from J; junction bases left unmatched: 8. CDR3 sequence reads: CSTRTGPNEQYF. DNA of the CDR3: TGCAGCACGAGGACAGGGCCCAACGAGCAGTACTTC.

This chain uses TRBV4-1 with TRBJ1-1; D unclear. Per the germline V gene, CDR1 is MGHRA and CDR2 is YSYEKL. This CDR3 has 16 amino acids. V was clipped by 1 base and J by 6 bases, with 18 bases between them. The CDR3 region is CASSQVGRTNRAEAFF. CDR3 nucleotides: TGCGCCAGCAGCCAAGTAGGTCGCACGAACCGGGCTGAAGCTTTCTTT.

The V gene is TRBV7-9, the J gene TRBJ2-5; D unresolved. The CDR3 is made up of 15 amino acids. V lost 7 bases, J lost 7 bases, and 22 bases lay in between. From germline, CDR1 is SEHNR and CDR2 FQNEAQ (reference sequence). The DNA of the CDR3 is TGTGCCAGCACCCCCGTAGCTAACGTGGACCCGACCCAGTACTTC. It translates to CASTPVANVDPTQYF.

The chain joins TRBV7-2 to TRBJ1-5; possible D gene TRBD1, 5 bases. Per germline, CDR1 SGHTA and CDR2 FQGNSA. This CDR3 spans 15 amino acids. Trimming took off 5 bases at V and 2 bases at J, with 13 bases between the two ends. The CDR3 loop is CASSLGGVRNQPQHF. The CDR3 nucleotides read TGTGCCAGCAGCCTGGGGGGGGTCCGCAATCAGCCCCAGCATTTT.